A selection of T cell receptor beta chains follows, all from one sample in a study of T cell changes during pregnancy in multiple sclerosis. Produced via immunoSEQ multiplex PCR; TCRdb's table is partial and in-frame only. The sample contains 30,000 to 40,000 clones, approximately 91% of which appear only once. Specimen: CD4+ T cells from peripheral blood mononuclear cells, collected in the third trimester of pregnancy. The origin of the receptors is a female donor in good health, enrolled as a control in a pregnancy study. The CDR3 runs from the conserved cysteine through the conserved F or W. A D gene is named only where the DNA matches it firmly. Rows give clone size only sometimes, using once, few, many, or a class for an expanded clone.

J gene,V gene,clone size,D gene,CDR3 DNA,CDR3 protein
TRBJ1-4,TRBV4-1,once,-,TGCGCCAGCAGCCAAGCCGGGACAAATGAAAAACTGTTTTTT,CASSQAGTNEKLFF
TRBJ2-1,TRBV7-9,medium-sized,TRBD2,TGTGCCAGCAGCCCGACTAGCCTCGCCTACAATGAGCAGTTCTTC,CASSPTSLAYNEQFF
TRBJ1-5,TRBV10-3,-,-,TGTGCCACCGGGCCCCAGGGCAGCAATCAGCCCCAGCATTTT,CATGPQGSNQPQHF
TRBJ2-7,TRBV27,-,-,TGTGCCAGCAGTTTCCGGCGGAACTCCTACGAGCAGTACTTC,CASSFRRNSYEQYF
TRBJ1-6,TRBV30,-,-,TGTGCCTGGACACAGGGAGGGTGGTCTGGTAATTCACCCCTCCACTTT,CAWTQGGWSGNSPLHF
TRBJ2-5,TRBV27,-,TRBD2,TGTGCCAGCAGTTGGACTAGATCCGAGACCCAGTACTTC,CASSWTRSETQYF
TRBJ1-6,TRBV5-4,-,TRBD1,TGTGCCAGCAGCACAGGACAGGGAGGGGATTCACCCCTCCACTTT,CASSTGQGGDSPLHF
TRBJ2-1,TRBV5-1,-,-,TGCGCCAGCAGCTTAAATCGGGAGCAGTTCTTC,CASSLNREQFF
TRBJ2-4,TRBV5-1,-,TRBD2,TGCGCCAGCAGCTTGGCTTTCCGCAGCGGGAGTTCCAAAAACATTCAGTACTTC,CASSLAFRSGSSKNIQYF
TRBJ2-2,TRBV2,-,TRBD2,TGTGCCAGCAGAGTTAGCGGGGGGGCAACCGGGGAGCTGTTTTTT,CASRVSGGATGELFF
TRBJ2-1,TRBV7-9,-,TRBD2,TGTGCCAGCAGTGATACTAGCGGGGGATACTACAATGAGCAGTTCTTC,CASSDTSGGYYNEQFF
TRBJ2-6,TRBV2,-,-,TGTGCCAGCAGGCCAGGGTTCCTCGGGGCCAACGTCCTGACTTTC,CASRPGFLGANVLTF
TRBJ2-1,TRBV6-6,-,TRBD2,TGTGCCAGCAGGCAACTAGCGGGGGGTTCTTACAATGAGCAGTTCTTC,CASRQLAGGSYNEQFF
TRBJ1-2,TRBV10-3,few,-,TGTGCCATCAGTTCGGACAGCGCTACGGGGGGCTACACCTTC,CAISSDSATGGYTF
TRBJ2-3,TRBV7-3,once,-,TGTGCCAGCAGCTTAGGACACTCCTTTAGCACAGATACGCAGTATTTT,CASSLGHSFSTDTQYF
TRBJ1-6,TRBV28,-,-,TGTGCCAGCAGTACCTCAGGGGCGATAACCCTCCACTTT,CASSTSGAITLHF
TRBJ2-7,TRBV5-4,-,TRBD2,TGTGCCAGCAGCCGCGGGGGAACCTACGAGCAGTACTTC,CASSRGGTYEQYF
TRBJ2-1,TRBV5-4,-,-,TGTGCCAGCAGCTTGGGACTAGAAAGCGACAATGAGCAGTTCTTC,CASSLGLESDNEQFF
TRBJ1-2,TRBV2,-,TRBD1,TGTGCCAGCAAGGAGGGGGCCTATGGCTACACCTTC,CASKEGAYGYTF
TRBJ2-6,TRBV23-1,once,-,TGCGCCAGCAGTCATCAGGGCGGTGGGGCCAACGTCCTGACTTTC,CASSHQGGGANVLTF
TRBJ2-5,TRBV7-2,-,-,TGTGCCAGCAGCCCAACCCGTGGCAGGGGAGAGACCCAGTACTTC,CASSPTRGRGETQYF
TRBJ2-2,TRBV5-1,-,-,TGCGCCAGCAGCTTGGAAGGACAAAACACCGGGGAGCTGTTTTTT,CASSLEGQNTGELFF
TRBJ1-2,TRBV15,-,-,TGTGCCACCAGCCCGGAACAGCCCTATGGCTACACCTTC,CATSPEQPYGYTF
TRBJ1-5,TRBV30,once,-,TGTGCCTGGAGTGTACAGGGCAGGCAGCCCCAGCATTTT,CAWSVQGRQPQHF
TRBJ2-4,TRBV28,-,-,TGTGCCAGCAGTGGGGCGGACGATCTAGCCAAAAACATTCAGTACTTC,CASSGADDLAKNIQYF
TRBJ1-2,TRBV5-1,once,-,TGCGCCAGCAGCCCGGGAGCCCGGGGTGGCTACACCTTC,CASSPGARGGYTF
TRBJ2-4,TRBV19,-,-,TGTGCCAGTAGACCACAGGAAGGGGGATCAACCATTCAGTACTTC,CASRPQEGGSTIQYF
TRBJ2-5,TRBV9,-,-,TGTGCCAGCAGCGGTAGCCCAGGGAACCCCCGGGAGACCCAGTACTTC,CASSGSPGNPRETQYF
TRBJ2-1,TRBV6-1,few,-,TGTGCCAGCAGTGAATATCCGGATGAGCAGTTCTTC,CASSEYPDEQFF
TRBJ2-1,TRBV6-4,-,-,TGTGCCAGCAGTGACGAATCAGGGTACAATGAGCAGTTCTTC,CASSDESGYNEQFF
TRBJ2-1,TRBV18,-,-,TGTGCCAGCTCACCAGGGAGAACGGGCAATGAGCAGTTCTTC,CASSPGRTGNEQFF
TRBJ2-1,TRBV28,-,-,TGTGCCAGCAGATCCGGGGAGGTCTGGGGCTCCTACAATGAGCAGTTCTTC,CASRSGEVWGSYNEQFF
TRBJ1-2,TRBV28,-,-,TGTGCCAGCACCCCTGGGAGGGGTGGATCCCTCATGGGCTACACCTTC,CASTPGRGGSLMGYTF
TRBJ2-5,TRBV9,-,-,TGTGCCAGCAGCGGCGGGCAGAGAGAGACCCAGTACTTC,CASSGGQRETQYF
TRBJ1-1,TRBV9,-,TRBD1,TGTGCCAGCAGCAAAGACAGGGCTGAAGCTTTCTTT,CASSKDRAEAFF
TRBJ2-5,TRBV29-1,-,TRBD1,TGCAGCGTTGTTCAGGACAGGGTACAGGAGACCCAGTACTTC,CSVVQDRVQETQYF
TRBJ2-7,TRBV6-6,-,TRBD2,TGTGCCAGCAGTTACGGGACTAGCGGGATGCTTGGCGAGCAGTACTTC,CASSYGTSGMLGEQYF
TRBJ1-1,TRBV6-5,few,-,TGTGCCAGCAGTACCCTCCGGGGGGGTGAAGCTTTCTTT,CASSTLRGGEAFF
TRBJ1-2,TRBV21-1,-,-,TGTGCCAGTCTACTGGACATTGCTGGCTACACCTTC,CASLLDIAGYTF
TRBJ2-2,TRBV6-4,-,-,TGTGCCAGCAGTCCAGGGAACACCGGGGAGCTGTTTTTT,CASSPGNTGELFF
TRBJ1-3,TRBV29-1,-,TRBD1,TGCAGCGCCTTAACGTGGACAGGCCCTGGAAACACCATATATTTT,CSALTWTGPGNTIYF
TRBJ1-1,TRBV30,few,-,TGTGCCTGGAGCGTCTCAGACAGGAGGAACACTGAAGCTTTCTTT,CAWSVSDRRNTEAFF
TRBJ2-7,TRBV7-2,-,-,TGTGCCAGCAGCCTACAGGGTCTATCCTACGAGCAGTACTTC,CASSLQGLSYEQYF
TRBJ2-1,TRBV9,once,-,TGTGCCAGCAGCGCCGCTAGCGAACGAGTGAATGAGCAGTTCTTC,CASSAASERVNEQFF
TRBJ2-5,TRBV7-8,-,TRBD2,TGTGCCAGCAGCTTGCGCCGACTAGCGGGGTTACAAGAGACCCAGTACTTC,CASSLRRLAGLQETQYF
TRBJ2-3,TRBV7-8,-,TRBD2,TGTGCCAGCAGCCTCAAGCGGGAGGCATGGGATACGCAGTATTTT,CASSLKREAWDTQYF
TRBJ1-2,TRBV6-1,-,-,TGTGCCAGCAGTTCAATACGGGGGATGGACTATGGCTACACCTTC,CASSSIRGMDYGYTF
TRBJ1-2,TRBV19,-,-,TGTGCCAGTAGGGATTTGTTACAGGGTCTGAGTGGCTACACCTTC,CASRDLLQGLSGYTF
TRBJ2-2,TRBV9,-,-,TGTGCCAGCACCAATAACTTCAGGGAAACCGGGGAGCTGTTTTTT,CASTNNFRETGELFF
TRBJ2-7,TRBV29-1,-,TRBD1,TGCAGCGGGGGACAGAACTCTCAGCAGTACTTC,CSGGQNSQQYF
TRBJ2-3,TRBV29-1,once,TRBD1,TGCAGCGTGGGACAGGGGGGGGCCACAGATACGCAGTATTTT,CSVGQGGATDTQYF
TRBJ2-2,TRBV4-1,-,-,TGCGCCAGCAGCCAAGATATCGCTAGACAGACCGGGGAGCTGTTTTTT,CASSQDIARQTGELFF
TRBJ1-2,TRBV6-5,-,TRBD1,TGTGCCAGCAGGGGGGACAGGGGGGGCTATGGCTACACCTTC,CASRGDRGGYGYTF
TRBJ2-2,TRBV27,-,TRBD2,TGTGCCAGCAGTTTGGTCGGCCGGCGGGGGGACACCGGGGAGCTGTTTTTT,CASSLVGRRGDTGELFF
TRBJ1-1,TRBV27,-,-,TGTGCCAGCAGCCTCGTGGGGCAGGGAGGCGGCTTGAACACTGAAGCTTTCTTT,CASSLVGQGGGLNTEAFF
TRBJ2-7,TRBV18,-,-,TGTGCCAGCTCACAGGGAGGTAGGGGGCTCTACGAGCAGTACTTC,CASSQGGRGLYEQYF